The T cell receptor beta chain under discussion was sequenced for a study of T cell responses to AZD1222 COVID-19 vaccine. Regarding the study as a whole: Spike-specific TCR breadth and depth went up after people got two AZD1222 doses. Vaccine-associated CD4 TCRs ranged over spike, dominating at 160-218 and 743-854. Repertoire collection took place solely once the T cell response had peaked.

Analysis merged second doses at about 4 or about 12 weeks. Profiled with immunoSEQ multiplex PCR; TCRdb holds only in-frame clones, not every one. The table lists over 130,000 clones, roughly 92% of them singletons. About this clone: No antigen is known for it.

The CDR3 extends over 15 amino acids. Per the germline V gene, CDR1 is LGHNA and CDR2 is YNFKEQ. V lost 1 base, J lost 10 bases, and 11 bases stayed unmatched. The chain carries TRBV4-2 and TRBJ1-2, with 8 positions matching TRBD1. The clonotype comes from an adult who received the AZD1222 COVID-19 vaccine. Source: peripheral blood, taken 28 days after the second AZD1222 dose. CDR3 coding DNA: TGTGCCAGCAGCCAAGGAGTAGACAACAGGGGGTTCTACACCTTC. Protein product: CASSQGVDNRGFYTF.